Presented here are 18 T cell receptor beta chains from one specimen sequenced in a study of control samples from healthy donors and cancer patients. TCRdb's copy holds only in-frame clones and misses some; the assay was immunoSEQ multiplex PCR. The data show about 130,000 clones, about 93% seen once. Specimen: PBMCs. These receptors were collected from a man aged 45-65 years with head and neck cancer.

J is TRBJ1-5 and V is TRBV5-8; D is possibly TRBD1 (5 bases). The CDR3 is 14 amino acids. Trimming pared 4 bases from V and 6 bases from J, leaving 14 bases between. Germline CDR1 SGHTS, CDR2 YDEGEE. As DNA, the CDR3 is TGTGCCAGCAGCCTGGGAGGGGCGCGTCAGCCCCAGCATTTT. Translation: CASSLGGARQPQHF.

The genes are TRBV4-1 and TRBJ1-5; no clear D gene. The CDR3 is 15 residues long. V lost 11 bases to trimming and J lost 5 bases, with 22 bases between them. The germline gives CDR1 MGHRA, CDR2 YSYEKL. CDR3 in DNA: TGCGCCCTATGCCCTTTTCGGACCTTCGATCAGCCCCAGCATTTT. It specifies CALCPFRTFDQPQHF.

V usage is TRBV5-6 and J usage is TRBJ1-2, with unresolved D. With 2 bases removed from V and 4 bases from J, the gap between germline ends came to 9 bases. The CDR3 runs to 13 residues. Germline V lookup: CDR1 SGHDT, CDR2 YYEEEE. As DNA, the CDR3 is TGTGCCAGCAGCTTACAGATTTCCTATGGCTACACCTTC. Translating gives CASSLQISYGYTF.

This sequence joins TRBV7-2 and TRBJ1-2; the D gene is possibly TRBD1 (6 bases). The V end was cut by 1 base, the J end by 8 bases, with 14 bases between. Germline CDR1 is SGHTA and CDR2 is FQGNSA. The CDR3 has 14 residues. The CDR3 region has the DNA TGTGCCAGCAGCTTAGATGTGGGCAGGGGAGGCTACACCTTC. Its protein is CASSLDVGRGGYTF.

The chain links TRBV7-3 to TRBJ1-5; D possibly corresponds to TRBD1 (6 bases). The CDR3 extends over 15 amino acids. Looked up from germline, CDR1 is SGHTA and CDR2 is FQGTGA. With 6 bases removed from V and 1 base from J, the gap between germline ends came to 13 bases. This CDR3 reads CASRKSDRSNQPQHF. The DNA of the CDR3 is TGTGCCAGCAGGAAATCGGACAGAAGCAATCAGCCCCAGCATTTT.

The V call is TRBV7-9, the J call TRBJ1-1; D gene ambiguous. The CDR3 extends over 13 amino acids. Germline V gene sequence: CDR1 SEHNR, CDR2 FQNEAQ (reference sequence). V lost 5 bases to trimming and J lost 0 bases, with 7 bases between them. The CDR3 reads CASSPSMNTEAFF. CDR3 DNA: TGTGCCAGCAGCCCTTCCATGAACACTGAAGCTTTCTTT.

V and J are TRBV5-4 and TRBJ1-1; 12 bases are a match to TRBD1. Germline values: CDR1 SGHNT, CDR2 YYREEE (reference sequence). V gave up 4 bases and J gave up 4 bases; unmatched junction bases: 8. CDR3 length equals 16 residues. This chain's CDR3 is CASSMTGTGGFTEAFF. Written as DNA, the CDR3 is TGTGCCAGCAGCATGACTGGGACAGGGGGCTTCACTGAAGCTTTCTTT.

This sequence joins TRBV19 and TRBJ1-5; TRBD1 might be the D (5 bases). The CDR3 is made up of 14 amino acids. V lost 3 bases and J lost 5, with 11 bases in between. Germline CDR1 LNHDA, CDR2 SQIVND (reference sequence). This chain's CDR3 is CASSIRTGYQPQHF. As DNA, the CDR3 is TGTGCCAGTAGTATTAGAACAGGTTATCAGCCCCAGCATTTT.

This rearrangement joins TRBV28 to TRBJ2-5; the match to TRBD1 covers 7 bases. Germline V gives CDR1 MDHEN, CDR2 SYDVKM. The CDR3 sequence is 12 residues long. CDR3 coding DNA: TGTGCAACAGGGGCCTTACAAGAGACCCAGTACTTC. Protein: CATGALQETQYF.

For the CDR3, the DNA is TGTGCCAGCAGCTTCCCCTCCGCAGGGAGGGACAATGAGCAGTTCTTC. Its protein is CASSFPSAGRDNEQFF. The gene calls are TRBV7-9 and TRBJ2-1, with 7 nucleotides matching TRBD2. Germline CDR1 reads SEHNR; CDR2 reads FQNEAQ (reference sequence). Losses at the gene ends were 3 bases for V and 5 bases for J; bases not matched to a gene: 10. The CDR3 is 16 residues long.

In DNA form, the CDR3 reads TGCGCCAGCAGCCAAGGGGGGGCGGGGAACAATGAGCAGTTCTTC. Amino acid sequence: CASSQGGAGNNEQFF. V is TRBV4-3 and J is TRBJ2-1; D could derive from TRBD1 or TRBD2 (6 bases each). The CDR3 consists of 15 residues. The V end was cut by 1 base, the J end by 5 bases, with 12 bases between. Germline V gene sequence: CDR1 LGHNA, CDR2 YSLEER.

The chain couples TRBV3-1 (or the pseudogene TRBV3-2) to TRBJ2-1; 11 nucleotides agree with TRBD2. Germline lookup yields CDR1 LGHDT and CDR2 YNNKEL (reference sequence). The CDR3 is made up of 14 amino acids. Trimming cost V 9 bases and J 2 bases; bases outside gene matches: 3. In DNA form, the CDR3 reads TGTGCCAGTCGTAGCGGGGGGGCCTACAATGAGCAGTTCTTC. It translates to CASRSGGAYNEQFF.

This chain uses TRBV4-3 with TRBJ2-1, with 7 positions matching TRBD1. The V segment lost 3 bases and the J segment 5 bases; nucleotides outside the gene matches: 7. The CDR3 totals 15 residues. The germline CDR1 and CDR2 sequences are LGHNA and YSLEER. CDR3 protein: CASSQAHRGDNEQFF. In nucleotides, the CDR3 is TGCGCCAGCAGCCAGGCTCACAGGGGCGACAATGAGCAGTTCTTC.

This chain uses TRBV6-6 with TRBJ1-1, with D perhaps matching TRBD1 (5 bases). From germline, CDR1 is MNHNY and CDR2 SVGAGI (reference sequence). With 2 bases removed from V and 4 bases from J, the gap between germline ends came to 11 bases. The CDR3 sequence is 14 residues long. This CDR3 reads CASSYGGETTEAFF. DNA for the CDR3: TGTGCCAGCAGTTACGGGGGGGAGACCACTGAAGCTTTCTTT.

The V and J genes are TRBV7-9 and TRBJ2-5; D might be TRBD2 (5 bases). The CDR3 has 13 residues. Trimming left V 5 bases short and J 5 bases short, with 12 bases between. The germline V gene has CDR1 SEHNR and CDR2 FQNEAQ (reference sequence). The DNA for the CDR3 is TGTGCCAGCAGCCCCACTAGGGCGGAGACCCAGTACTTC. Translated: CASSPTRAETQYF.

In its sample, this clone was seen many times. Other DNA sequences in this sample translate to the same CDR3. V is TRBV18 and J is TRBJ2-2; D is undetermined. CDR1 and CDR2 from the germline V gene are KGHSH and LQKENI. The CDR3 spans 15 residues. The ends were cut back, 3 bases at V and 5 bases at J, with 13 bases in the middle. The CDR3 nucleotides are TGTGCCAGCTCACCGAAAGGTGGAGATACCGGGGAGCTGTTTTTT. Translation gives CASSPKGGDTGELFF.

CDR3 in amino acids: CASSYSQGQGTEAFF. DNA for the CDR3: TGTGCCAGCAGTTACTCTCAAGGACAGGGGACTGAAGCTTTCTTT. The V and J genes are TRBV6-5 and TRBJ1-1; 9 nucleotides align to TRBD1. Germline V gene lookup returns CDR1 MNHEY and CDR2 SVGAGI. The V segment lost 0 bases and the J segment 5 bases; nucleotides outside the gene matches: 4. The CDR3 is 15 amino acids.

The chain combines TRBV5-4 with TRBJ2-4; 9 bases are shared with TRBD2. Germline V gene sequence: CDR1 SGHNT, CDR2 YYREEE (reference sequence). The CDR3 length is 16 residues. Trimming removed 4 bases from V and 8 bases from J; junction bases left unmatched: 13. The CDR3 is CASSPFAGGPGDIQYF. In DNA form, the CDR3 reads TGTGCCAGCAGCCCCTTTGCGGGGGGGCCTGGGGACATTCAGTACTTC.